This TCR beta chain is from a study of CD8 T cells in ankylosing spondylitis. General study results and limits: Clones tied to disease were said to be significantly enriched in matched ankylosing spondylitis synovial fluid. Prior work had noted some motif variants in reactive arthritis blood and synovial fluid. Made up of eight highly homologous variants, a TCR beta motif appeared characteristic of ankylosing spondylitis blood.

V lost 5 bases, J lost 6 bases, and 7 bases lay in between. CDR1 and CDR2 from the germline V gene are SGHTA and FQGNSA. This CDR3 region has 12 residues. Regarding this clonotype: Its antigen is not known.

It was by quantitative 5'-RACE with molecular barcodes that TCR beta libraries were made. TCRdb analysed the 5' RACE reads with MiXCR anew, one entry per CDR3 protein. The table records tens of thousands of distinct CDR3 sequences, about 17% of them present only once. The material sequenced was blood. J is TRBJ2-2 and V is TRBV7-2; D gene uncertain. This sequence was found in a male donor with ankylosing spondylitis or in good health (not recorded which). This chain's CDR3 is CASSGPAGELFF. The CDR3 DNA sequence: TGTGCCAGCAGCGGTCCTGCCGGGGAGCTGTTTTTT.